This TCR beta chain was sequenced in a study of post-analysis software for immune sequencing data. Study summary: Included among the disease courses, which were recorded for the cohort, were relapsing-remitting, secondary progressive and progressive-relapsing multiple sclerosis. Findings of the study overall: When patients were compared with controls, about 5 TRBV segments were more frequent, TRBV5-6, TRBV5-1 and TRBV20-1 among them.

In this sample, this clonotype turned up once. What it binds is unknown. cDNA libraries of TCR beta carried unique molecular identifiers. From the PCR reads, TCRdb called clonotypes with MiXCR, one entry per CDR3 protein. Of around 770,000 distinct CDR3 sequences in the sample, 46% are singletons; the top ten hold 4% to 5%. Between the trimmed V and J ends, which lost 9 bases and 11 bases, there was a span of 16 bases. CDR3 length: 11 residues. The sequenced sample was blood. This chain joins TRBV12-3 or TRBV12-4 and TRBJ2-5; D gene ambiguous. This TCR was recovered from a girl aged 5-17 years with multiple sclerosis. CDR3 in DNA: TGTGCCAGACGGCCCCACAATGAGCAGTACTTC. The encoded protein is CARRPHNEQYF.